A selection of T cell receptor beta chains follows, all from one sample in a study of blood T cell repertoires in COVID-19. Assay used: immunoSEQ multiplex PCR; TCRdb lists only in-frame clones, some missing. The sample yields about 140,000 clones, around 84% seen once. Sequencing input: peripheral blood. Receptor source: a young man with COVID-19, enrolled during active disease. Both conserved end residues are part of each CDR3. Each record gives: D gene, clone size, J gene, V gene, CDR3 DNA, CDR3 protein. A D gene is named only where the DNA matches it firmly. For some rows the clone size is stated as once, few or many, or as a class when expanded; others skip it.

d_call: -
clone_size: -
j_call: TRBJ2-7
v_call: TRBV6-2/TRBV6-3
cdr3_nt: TGTGCCAGCAGTCCCCCCTGGGCACCCTACGAGCAGTACTTC
cdr3_aa: CASSPPWAPYEQYF

d_call: TRBD2
clone_size: -
j_call: TRBJ2-1
v_call: TRBV9
cdr3_nt: TGTGCCAGCAGCCCTCGGAATATACTAGCGGAGAATGAGCAGTTCTTC
cdr3_aa: CASSPRNILAENEQFF

d_call: -
clone_size: -
j_call: TRBJ2-6
v_call: TRBV12-5
cdr3_nt: TGTGCTAGTGGTTTCTGGAGGGCTGGGGCCAACGTCCTGACTTTC
cdr3_aa: CASGFWRAGANVLTF

d_call: -
clone_size: -
j_call: TRBJ1-2
v_call: TRBV21-1
cdr3_nt: TGTGCCAGCATCTCCGGGTCCCCTGACTATGGCTACACCTTC
cdr3_aa: CASISGSPDYGYTF

d_call: -
clone_size: -
j_call: TRBJ2-2
v_call: TRBV7-2
cdr3_nt: TGTGCCAGCAGCCCTAGGGGTCTATCGAACACCGGGGAGCTGTTTTTT
cdr3_aa: CASSPRGLSNTGELFF

d_call: TRBD2
clone_size: -
j_call: TRBJ2-7
v_call: TRBV2
cdr3_nt: TGTGCCAGCAAAGGACTAGAATCCTACGAGCAGTACTTC
cdr3_aa: CASKGLESYEQYF

d_call: -
clone_size: -
j_call: TRBJ1-1
v_call: TRBV5-4
cdr3_nt: TGTGCCAGCAGCGGGCAGGTGAACACTGAAGCTTTCTTT
cdr3_aa: CASSGQVNTEAFF

d_call: -
clone_size: -
j_call: TRBJ1-1
v_call: TRBV14
cdr3_nt: TGTGCCAGCAGCCCAGGAACTTTGCTCGGGAACACTGAAGCTTTCTTT
cdr3_aa: CASSPGTLLGNTEAFF

d_call: -
clone_size: -
j_call: TRBJ2-7
v_call: TRBV21-1
cdr3_nt: TGTGCCAGCCCGGGACTAGCGGCCTACGAGCAGTACTTC
cdr3_aa: CASPGLAAYEQYF

d_call: -
clone_size: few
j_call: TRBJ1-1
v_call: TRBV6-5
cdr3_nt: TGTGCCAGCAGTTACATGGGGGGCACTGAAGCTTTCTTT
cdr3_aa: CASSYMGGTEAFF

d_call: -
clone_size: -
j_call: TRBJ2-1
v_call: TRBV28
cdr3_nt: TGTGCCAGCAGCCCTAGGCAGGGTCGGGTAAGCAATTTCTTC
cdr3_aa: CASSPRQGRVSNFF

d_call: TRBD1
clone_size: -
j_call: TRBJ1-4
v_call: TRBV6-5
cdr3_nt: TGTGCCAGCAGGGTGACAGGGTCCGGTGAAAAACTGTTTTTT
cdr3_aa: CASRVTGSGEKLFF

d_call: TRBD1
clone_size: -
j_call: TRBJ2-7
v_call: TRBV27
cdr3_nt: TGTGCCACCAGACAGGGGATATCCGAGCAGTACTTC
cdr3_aa: CATRQGISEQYF

d_call: -
clone_size: -
j_call: TRBJ1-3
v_call: TRBV10-2
cdr3_nt: TGCGCCAGCAGTGCCGACACGACGGGAAACACCATATATTTT
cdr3_aa: CASSADTTGNTIYF

d_call: -
clone_size: -
j_call: TRBJ2-1
v_call: TRBV15
cdr3_nt: TGTGCCACCAGCAGAGTCGTGAGCTCCTACAATGAGCAGTTCTTC
cdr3_aa: CATSRVVSSYNEQFF

d_call: TRBD1
clone_size: -
j_call: TRBJ2-7
v_call: TRBV18
cdr3_nt: TGTGCCAGCTCACCACAACAGGGGGTAAACGAGCAGTACTTC
cdr3_aa: CASSPQQGVNEQYF

d_call: TRBD1
clone_size: -
j_call: TRBJ1-4
v_call: TRBV3-1/TRBV3-2
cdr3_nt: TGTGCCAGCAGACCGACAGGGAGGAGTGAAAAACTGTTTTTT
cdr3_aa: CASRPTGRSEKLFF

d_call: -
clone_size: -
j_call: TRBJ1-3
v_call: TRBV9
cdr3_nt: TGTGCCAGCAGCGCCCCTGGTGGGACTGCCTCTGGAAACACCATATATTTT
cdr3_aa: CASSAPGGTASGNTIYF

d_call: -
clone_size: -
j_call: TRBJ1-1
v_call: TRBV10-3
cdr3_nt: TGTGCCATCAGTAGGGGGGGAGAAGCTTTCTTT
cdr3_aa: CAISRGGEAFF

d_call: TRBD2
clone_size: -
j_call: TRBJ2-3
v_call: TRBV7-9
cdr3_nt: TGTGCCAGCAGCTTCGGACTAGCGGGAGCGGATACGCAGTATTTT
cdr3_aa: CASSFGLAGADTQYF

d_call: -
clone_size: once
j_call: TRBJ1-1
v_call: TRBV7-2
cdr3_nt: TGTGCCAGCAGCCGTGACAGGAACACTGAAGCTTTCTTT
cdr3_aa: CASSRDRNTEAFF

d_call: -
clone_size: once
j_call: TRBJ2-3
v_call: TRBV28
cdr3_nt: TGTGCCAGCAGGACTAGTGGGTCACAAGATACGCAGTATTTT
cdr3_aa: CASRTSGSQDTQYF

d_call: -
clone_size: -
j_call: TRBJ1-2
v_call: TRBV3-1/TRBV3-2
cdr3_nt: TGTGCCAGCAGCCATATTCATGGCTACACCTTC
cdr3_aa: CASSHIHGYTF

d_call: -
clone_size: -
j_call: TRBJ2-6
v_call: TRBV19
cdr3_nt: TGTGCCAGTACCATACACCGCTCTGGGGCCAACGTCCTGACTTTC
cdr3_aa: CASTIHRSGANVLTF

d_call: -
clone_size: once
j_call: TRBJ2-7
v_call: TRBV4-1
cdr3_nt: TGCGCCAGCAGCCAAGAACCGGGACACGGCTACGAGCAGTACTTC
cdr3_aa: CASSQEPGHGYEQYF

d_call: TRBD2
clone_size: -
j_call: TRBJ2-1
v_call: TRBV27
cdr3_nt: TGTGCCAGCAGGAGCGGGGTGAGCTCCTACAATGAGCAGTTCTTC
cdr3_aa: CASRSGVSSYNEQFF

d_call: -
clone_size: -
j_call: TRBJ2-6
v_call: TRBV5-4
cdr3_nt: TGTGCCAGCGAGTCGAGCTCTGGGGCCAACGTCCTGACTTTC
cdr3_aa: CASESSSGANVLTF

d_call: -
clone_size: -
j_call: TRBJ1-5
v_call: TRBV5-8
cdr3_nt: TGTGCCACCGCGGGGGGCTCGGGCGGCAATCAGCCCCAGCATTTT
cdr3_aa: CATAGGSGGNQPQHF

d_call: -
clone_size: -
j_call: TRBJ2-1
v_call: TRBV15
cdr3_nt: TGTGCCACCAGCAGAAACGAAGGGGGTCAGTTCTTC
cdr3_aa: CATSRNEGGQFF

d_call: TRBD1
clone_size: -
j_call: TRBJ2-2
v_call: TRBV6-5
cdr3_nt: TGTGCCAGCAGGCTGGGGACAGGGACCGGGGAGCTGTTTTTT
cdr3_aa: CASRLGTGTGELFF

d_call: -
clone_size: -
j_call: TRBJ2-7
v_call: TRBV14
cdr3_nt: TGTGCCAGCAGCCAAGCGGAAGAGGCCAAGGACAGATTATCGACCTACGAGCAGTACTTC
cdr3_aa: CASSQAEEAKDRLSTYEQYF

d_call: -
clone_size: once
j_call: TRBJ2-2
v_call: TRBV23-1
cdr3_nt: TGCGCCACCGAAGAAAAAAGGGGGTACAGGGACACCGGGGAGCTGTTTTTT
cdr3_aa: CATEEKRGYRDTGELFF

d_call: TRBD1
clone_size: -
j_call: TRBJ1-3
v_call: TRBV5-1
cdr3_nt: TGCGCCAGCAGCCCGGGACAGGGAACCTCTGGAAACACCATATATTTT
cdr3_aa: CASSPGQGTSGNTIYF

d_call: -
clone_size: -
j_call: TRBJ2-7
v_call: TRBV15
cdr3_nt: TGTGCCACCAGCAGCCACTCGGGGAGGACCTACGAGCAGTACTTC
cdr3_aa: CATSSHSGRTYEQYF

d_call: TRBD1
clone_size: -
j_call: TRBJ2-3
v_call: TRBV6-4
cdr3_nt: TGTGCCAGCAGTGAGACGGGACAGGGAGCAGATACGCAGTATTTT
cdr3_aa: CASSETGQGADTQYF

d_call: TRBD1
clone_size: -
j_call: TRBJ2-7
v_call: TRBV7-2
cdr3_nt: TGTGCCAGCGGGGGACAGGGTTATGGGGAGCAGTACTTC
cdr3_aa: CASGGQGYGEQYF

d_call: -
clone_size: -
j_call: TRBJ2-7
v_call: TRBV24-1
cdr3_nt: TGTGCCACCAGTGACTCCGGGACCCCCGGGGGCTACGAGCAGTACTTC
cdr3_aa: CATSDSGTPGGYEQYF

d_call: -
clone_size: -
j_call: TRBJ1-4
v_call: TRBV7-9
cdr3_nt: TGTGCCAGCAGCTTAGCGGGGAGAGAAAAACTGTTTTTT
cdr3_aa: CASSLAGREKLFF

d_call: -
clone_size: -
j_call: TRBJ1-1
v_call: TRBV19
cdr3_nt: TGTGCCAGTAGGAGGGGACATACAAACACTGAAGCTTTCTTT
cdr3_aa: CASRRGHTNTEAFF

d_call: -
clone_size: -
j_call: TRBJ1-4
v_call: TRBV10-3
cdr3_nt: TGTGCCATCAGTGAGTCGTGGTCCCCCGAGGGAAAACTGTTTTTT
cdr3_aa: CAISESWSPEGKLFF

d_call: -
clone_size: -
j_call: TRBJ1-5
v_call: TRBV4-2
cdr3_nt: TGTGCCAGCAGCCAAGAACGGGGTTGGAGGCAGCCCCAGCATTTT
cdr3_aa: CASSQERGWRQPQHF

d_call: -
clone_size: -
j_call: TRBJ2-7
v_call: TRBV10-2
cdr3_nt: TGCGCCAGCAGTTTAGATCACGGGGAGCAGTACTTC
cdr3_aa: CASSLDHGEQYF

d_call: -
clone_size: -
j_call: TRBJ1-1
v_call: TRBV30
cdr3_nt: TGTGCCTGGAGTGTCGCCCGTGGACAGCCCGGAGATCGGGCTTTCTTT
cdr3_aa: CAWSVARGQPGDRAFF

d_call: -
clone_size: -
j_call: TRBJ1-1
v_call: TRBV5-6
cdr3_nt: TGTGCCAGCGTACAGGGTAAGGAGAACACTGAAGCTTTCTTT
cdr3_aa: CASVQGKENTEAFF

d_call: -
clone_size: -
j_call: TRBJ1-1
v_call: TRBV7-9
cdr3_nt: TGTGCCAGCAGCCCTAACGAGGCGGCAGAAGCTTTCTTT
cdr3_aa: CASSPNEAAEAFF

d_call: TRBD2
clone_size: -
j_call: TRBJ2-1
v_call: TRBV10-3
cdr3_nt: TGTGCCATCGCTAGCGGGAGGGTTACGTACAATGAGCAGTTCTTC
cdr3_aa: CAIASGRVTYNEQFF

d_call: -
clone_size: -
j_call: TRBJ2-2
v_call: TRBV19
cdr3_nt: TGTGCCAGTAGTATGGCAGTCACCGGGGAGCTGTTTTTT
cdr3_aa: CASSMAVTGELFF